The 10 T cell receptor beta chains in this list originate from one sample, sequenced in a study of T-cell memory formation after mild COVID-19. Using its own MiXCR run on the 5' RACE reads, TCRdb lists one record per CDR3 protein. In the table there are about 290,000 distinct CDR3 sequences, approximately 15% of which are singletons. Material: PBMCs or a T cell subset sorted from them (not recorded which). These receptors all stem from a man younger than 30 who had mild COVID-19 (a few samples of this study predate the infection). Cell type and time point are not known.

The rearrangement uses TRBV10-3 and TRBJ2-1; 7 bases are a match to TRBD1. The CDR3 is made up of 14 amino acids. J was trimmed by 8 bases and V by 5 bases; bases with no gene match: 9. Germline CDR1 reads ENHRY; CDR2 reads SYGVKD. CDR3 in amino acids: CAISPRGQDYEQFF. The CDR3 coding sequence is TGTGCCATCAGTCCAAGGGGGCAAGACTATGAGCAGTTCTTC.

This clonotype came up many times. The chain's CDR3 is CASSQDQGPPTKDTQYF. CDR3 coding DNA: TGCGCCAGCAGCCAAGATCAGGGGCCTCCGACAAAAGATACGCAGTATTTT. The chain links TRBV4-1 to TRBJ2-3; D might be TRBD1 (6 bases). The V end was cut by 0 bases, the J end by 5 bases, with 18 bases between. The CDR3 sequence is 17 residues long. Per germline, CDR1 MGHRA and CDR2 YSYEKL.

This clonotype was seen only a few times. The V and J genes are TRBV5-6 and TRBJ1-5, with TRBD1 identical over 8 bases. The trim removed 1 base at V and 7 bases at J, leaving 7 bases unmatched. The germline CDR1 and CDR2 sequences are SGHDT and YYEEEE. This CDR3 is built from 15 residues. CDR3 in amino acids: CASSLLSRGQQPQHF. CDR3 nucleotides: TGTGCCAGCAGCTTGCTGTCCAGGGGGCAACAGCCCCAGCATTTT.

This clonotype has a handful of counts. In nucleotides, the CDR3 is TGCAGCGGGGGGGGTTTTAACTATGGCTACACCTTC. The encoded protein is CSGGGFNYGYTF. V and J are TRBV29-1 and TRBJ1-2; TRBD1 is a possible D gene (5 bases). The V and J ends lost 7 bases and 1 base respectively, with 10 bases between them. CDR1 is SQVTM, CDR2 ANQGSEA, per germline. The length of the CDR3 is 12 residues.

This clonotype was observed at least ten times. The rearrangement links TRBV5-6 to TRBJ2-5, with TRBD1 matching over 7 bases. The junction had 11 bases not matched to a gene; V was cut back by 4 bases and J by 2 bases. CDR3 length equals 16 residues. Germline lookup yields CDR1 SGHDT and CDR2 YYEEEE. The CDR3 DNA sequence: TGTGCCAGCAGCCCCCCGCCGGGACAGCATCAAGAGACCCAGTACTTC. Translated: CASSPPPGQHQETQYF.

This sequence joins TRBV5-1 and TRBJ2-7; TRBD1 or TRBD2 may be the D gene (5 bases each). The CDR3 contains 11 residues. With 10 bases removed from V and 6 bases from J, the gap between germline ends came to 14 bases. Germline V gives CDR1 SGHRS, CDR2 YFSETQ. This CDR3 reads CASSQGPEQYF. CDR3 sequence (DNA): TGCGCCTCCTCCCAGGGACCCGAGCAGTACTTC.

The chain combines TRBV7-2 with TRBJ2-3, with TRBD1 as a possible D gene (5 bases). Between the trimmed V and J ends, which lost 3 bases and 4 bases, there was a span of 11 bases. CDR1 and CDR2 (germline): SGHTA, FQGNSA. This CDR3 has 14 residues. This chain's CDR3 is CASSFRSGPDTQYF. For the CDR3, the DNA is TGTGCCAGCAGCTTTCGCTCAGGGCCAGATACGCAGTATTTT.

CDR3 in amino acids: CASSFGRAKVYTEAFF. DNA for the CDR3: TGTGCCAGCAGCTTTGGCAGGGCGAAGGTGTACACTGAAGCTTTCTTT. This rearrangement joins TRBV11-1 to TRBJ1-1; the D gene is possibly TRBD1 (5 bases). V was trimmed by 3 bases and J by 3 bases, leaving 17 bases between them. CDR1 is SGHAT, CDR2 FQDESV, per germline (reference sequence). The CDR3 loop spans 16 amino acids.

This clonotype was recorded once. The V gene is TRBV4-2, the J gene TRBJ2-3, with TRBD2 matching over 9 bases. CDR1 and CDR2 from the germline V gene are LGHNA and YNFKEQ. The CDR3 loop spans 17 amino acids. Unmatched junction bases numbered 11, after V lost 1 base and J lost 6 bases. The CDR3 region has the DNA TGTGCCAGCAGCCAAGTCCGCGAGCGGGGGGCGGGGGATACGCAGTATTTT. Translated, it gives CASSQVRERGAGDTQYF.

The V call is TRBV12-3 or TRBV12-4, the J call TRBJ1-2; a weak D match, TRBD1 (5 bases). The V end lost 5 bases, the J end lost 0 bases, and 10 bases lay between the germline ends. This CDR3 spans 14 amino acids. CDR3: CASSPQGSNYGYTF. The DNA for the CDR3 is TGTGCCAGCAGTCCCCAGGGATCTAACTATGGCTACACCTTC.